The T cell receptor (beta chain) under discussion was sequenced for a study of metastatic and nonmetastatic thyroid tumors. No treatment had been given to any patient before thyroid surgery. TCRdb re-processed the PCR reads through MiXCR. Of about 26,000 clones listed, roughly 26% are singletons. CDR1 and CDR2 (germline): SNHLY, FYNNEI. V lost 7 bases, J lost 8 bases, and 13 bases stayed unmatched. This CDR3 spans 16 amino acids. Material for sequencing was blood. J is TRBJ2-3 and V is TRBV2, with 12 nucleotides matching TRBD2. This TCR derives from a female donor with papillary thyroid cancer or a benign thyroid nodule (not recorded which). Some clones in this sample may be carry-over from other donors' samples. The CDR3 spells CASTLGLAGRGGTQYF. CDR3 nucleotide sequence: TGTGCCAGCACCCTCGGACTAGCGGGAAGGGGAGGTACGCAGTATTTT.